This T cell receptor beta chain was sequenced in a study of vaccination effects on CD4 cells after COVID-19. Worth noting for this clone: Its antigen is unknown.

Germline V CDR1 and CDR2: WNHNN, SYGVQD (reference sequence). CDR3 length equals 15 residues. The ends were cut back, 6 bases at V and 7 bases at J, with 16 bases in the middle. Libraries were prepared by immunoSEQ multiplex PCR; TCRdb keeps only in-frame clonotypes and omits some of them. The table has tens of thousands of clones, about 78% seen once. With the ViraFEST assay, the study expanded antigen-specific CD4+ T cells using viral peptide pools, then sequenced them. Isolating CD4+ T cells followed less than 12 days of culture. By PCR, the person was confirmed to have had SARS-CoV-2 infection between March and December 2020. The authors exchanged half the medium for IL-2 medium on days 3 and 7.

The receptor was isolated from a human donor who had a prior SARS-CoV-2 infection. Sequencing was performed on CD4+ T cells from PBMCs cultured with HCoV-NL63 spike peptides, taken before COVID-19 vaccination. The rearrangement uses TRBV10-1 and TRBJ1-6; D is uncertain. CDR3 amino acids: CASRGRSAPNSPLHF. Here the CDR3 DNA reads TGCGCCAGCAGAGGACGGTCCGCGCCGAATTCACCCCTCCACTTT.